These 15 T cell receptor beta chains came from one sample sequenced in a study of OX40 agonist ivuxolimab in advanced cancers. Library preparation was by the immunoSEQ multiplex PCR assay. The source is immuneACCESS, and TCRdb retained only in-frame sequences with V and J called. Part of the clones is not carried over; for the studies checked, unresolved V genes explain less than half of this, and the remainder is unexplained. This sample has roughly 120,000 clones in its table, and approximately 89% of those were observed once. The top ten clones comprise 0.27% of the sample. Source: CD4+ or CD8+ T cells sorted from blood, taken in a trial of the OX40 agonist ivuxolimab. These receptors all come from an adult with an advanced solid tumor such as melanoma, head and neck, liver or kidney cancer.

This clone was found once. The genes are TRBV7-2 and TRBJ2-5, with a possible D match to TRBD1 (6 bases). Trimming left V 8 bases short and J 2 bases short, with 18 bases between. The germline gives CDR1 SGHTA, CDR2 FQGNSA. The CDR3 sequence is 15 residues long. This CDR3 reads CASSRVIRGQETQYF. The CDR3 nucleotides read TGTGCCAGCTCTCGAGTCATAAGGGGGCAAGAGACCCAGTACTTC.

The chain recombines TRBV2 with TRBJ1-2; D may be TRBD1 (5 bases). Germline V lookup: CDR1 SNHLY, CDR2 FYNNEI. The CDR3 has 15 residues. V lost 0 bases and J 4 bases, leaving 12 bases between the germline ends. The CDR3 DNA follows: TGTGCCAGCAGTGAAGCAAGGGGTACGATCTATGGCTACACCTTC. Translating it yields CASSEARGTIYGYTF. Complete variable domain (other parts from reference TRBV2 and TRBJ1-2): EPEVTQTPSHQVTQMGQEVILRCVPISNHLYFYWYRQILGQKVEFLVSFYNNEISEKSEIFDDQFSVERPDGSNFTLKIRSTKLEDSAMYFCASSEARGTIYGYTFGSGTRLTVV.

This chain links TRBV5-6 with TRBJ2-7, with D perhaps assigned TRBD1 or TRBD2 (5 bases each). The CDR3 has 13 residues. With 4 bases removed from V and 4 bases from J, the gap between germline ends came to 12 bases. CDR1 and CDR2 (germline): SGHDT, YYEEEE. The CDR3 here is CASSRQRGYEQYF. The CDR3, as DNA: TGTGCCAGCAGCCGACAGAGGGGTTACGAGCAGTACTTC.

This chain joins TRBV5-1 and TRBJ2-1; 9 bases agree with TRBD2. This CDR3 comprises 17 residues. V shed 3 bases and J 5 bases; nucleotides not matched to a gene: 12. CDR1 and CDR2 (germline): SGHRS, YFSETQ. The chain's CDR3 is CASSSSRGAGGHNEQFF. Here the CDR3 DNA reads TGCGCCAGCAGCTCCTCCCGGGGAGCGGGAGGCCACAATGAGCAGTTCTTC.

V gene TRBV7-9 combines with J gene TRBJ2-1; 7 bases are a match to TRBD2. The CDR3 has 15 residues. J was trimmed by 6 bases and V by 6 bases; bases with no gene match: 11. Germline V gene lookup returns CDR1 SEHNR and CDR2 FQNEAQ (reference sequence). This chain's CDR3 is CASRYRLAGGNEQFF. The CDR3 DNA follows: TGTGCCAGCAGATACCGACTAGCCGGTGGCAATGAGCAGTTCTTC.

The chain uses TRBV9 and TRBJ2-7; weak D call: TRBD1 (5 bases). Germline CDR1 and CDR2: SGDLS and YYNGEE. Trimming cost V 1 base and J 4 bases, with 12 bases left between them. CDR3 length: 14 amino acids. The CDR3, as DNA: TGTGCCAGCAGCGTACAGGGCAAAGGTTACGAGCAGTACTTC. Its protein is CASSVQGKGYEQYF.

The CDR3 protein is CASSLSSTYNEQFF. The CDR3 DNA follows: TGTGCCAGCAGCTTGTCTAGCACTTACAATGAGCAGTTCTTC. The chain recombines TRBV7-2 with TRBJ2-1; D possibly corresponds to TRBD2 (5 bases). Trimming cost V 3 bases and J 4 bases, with 10 bases left between them. Germline values: CDR1 SGHTA, CDR2 FQGNSA. This CDR3 region has 14 residues.

The chain links TRBV27 to TRBJ2-6; the D gene is possibly TRBD2 (5 bases). V was cut by 6 bases and J by 2 bases, with 11 bases left in between. The germline gives CDR1 MNHEY, CDR2 SMNVEV (reference sequence). The CDR3 has 15 amino acids. CDR3 DNA: TGTGCCAGCAGCCCGGGGTTAGCTGGGGCCAACGTCCTGACTTTC. As protein: CASSPGLAGANVLTF.

This clone was counted a few times. V and J are TRBV7-2 and TRBJ2-1, with 8 bases fitting TRBD2. The V segment lost 5 bases and the J segment 1 base; nucleotides outside the gene matches: 4. Germline CDR1 reads SGHTA; CDR2 reads FQGNSA. This CDR3 is built from 15 residues. The CDR3 DNA reads as TGTGCCAGCAGCGTCTCTAGCGGGTCCTACAATGAGCAGTTCTTC. Translating gives CASSVSSGSYNEQFF.

The CDR3 is CASSFTTGGNTIYF. The CDR3 DNA follows: TGTGCCAGCAGCTTCACCACAGGGGGAAACACCATATATTTT. The genes are TRBV7-2 and TRBJ1-3; tentative D call: TRBD1 (6 bases). CDR1 and CDR2 (germline): SGHTA, FQGNSA. The V end lost 3 bases, the J end lost 4 bases, and 10 bases lay between the germline ends. This CDR3 has 14 amino acids.

The chain couples TRBV4-3 to TRBJ2-6; tentatively, D is TRBD1 or TRBD2 (5 bases each). CDR1 and CDR2 from the germline V gene are LGHNA and YSLEER. V lost 3 bases to trimming and J lost 3 bases, with 9 bases between them. The CDR3 spans 15 residues. In DNA, the CDR3 is TGCGCCAGCAGCCATGGGGGTGGTGGGGCCAACGTCCTGACTTTC. Translation gives CASSHGGGGANVLTF.

The gene calls are TRBV28 and TRBJ2-5; a weak D match, TRBD2 (5 bases). Germline CDR1 and CDR2: MDHEN and SYDVKM. Trimming removed 4 bases from V and 2 bases from J, with 5 bases in between. This CDR3 has 12 amino acids. The CDR3 loop reads CASSSGQETQYF. For the CDR3, the DNA is TGTGCCAGCAGTTCGGGGCAAGAGACCCAGTACTTC. The full variable domain, with the rest looked up from reference TRBV28 and TRBJ2-5, is DVKVTQSSRYLVKRTGEKVFLECVQDMDHENMFWYRQDPGLGLRLIYFSYDVKMKEKGDIPEGYSVSREKKERFSLILESASTNQTSMYLCASSSGQETQYFGPGTRLLVL.

The chain joins TRBV15 to TRBJ2-7; possibly TRBD1 for D (6 bases). Trimming shortened V by 0 bases and J by 6 bases, and 15 bases separated the two germline ends. The germline CDR1 and CDR2 sequences are LNHNV and YYDKDF (reference sequence). This CDR3 contains 15 residues. Here the CDR3 DNA reads TGTGCCACCAGCAGAGATTACCAGGGGTCGGCCGAGCAGTACTTC. Translating gives CATSRDYQGSAEQYF.

This chain uses TRBV27 with TRBJ1-2, with D uncertain. The ends were cut back, 4 bases at V and 6 bases at J, with 12 bases in the middle. In germline, CDR1 is MNHEY, CDR2 SMNVEV (reference sequence). The CDR3 totals 13 residues. The chain's CDR3 is CASSSGPRDGYTF. The DNA for the CDR3 is TGTGCCAGCAGTTCCGGGCCCCGGGATGGCTACACCTTC.

This rearrangement joins TRBV18 to TRBJ2-1; the match to TRBD1 covers 10 bases. This CDR3 comprises 15 residues. The ends lost 2 bases at V and 7 bases at J; junction bases unmatched: 5. In germline, CDR1 is KGHSH, CDR2 LQKENI. CDR3 in amino acids: CASSPRTGGLNEQFF. In nucleotides, the CDR3 is TGTGCCAGCTCACCAAGGACAGGGGGTTTGAATGAGCAGTTCTTC.